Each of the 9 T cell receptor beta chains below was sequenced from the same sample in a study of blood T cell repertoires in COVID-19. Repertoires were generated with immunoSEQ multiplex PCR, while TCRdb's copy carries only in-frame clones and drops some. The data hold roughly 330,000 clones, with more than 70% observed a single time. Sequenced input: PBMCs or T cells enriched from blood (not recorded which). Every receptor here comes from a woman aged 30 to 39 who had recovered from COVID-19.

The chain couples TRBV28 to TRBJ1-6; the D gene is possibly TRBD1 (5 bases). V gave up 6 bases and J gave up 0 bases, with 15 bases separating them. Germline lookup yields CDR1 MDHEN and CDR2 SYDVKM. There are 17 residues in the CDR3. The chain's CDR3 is CASRPPGESSYNSPLHF. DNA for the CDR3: TGTGCCAGCAGACCTCCGGGGGAGAGCTCCTATAATTCACCCCTCCACTTT.

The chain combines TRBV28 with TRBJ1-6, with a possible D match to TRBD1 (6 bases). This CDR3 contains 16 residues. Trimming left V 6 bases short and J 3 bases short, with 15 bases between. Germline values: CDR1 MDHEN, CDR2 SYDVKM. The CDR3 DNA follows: TGTGCCAGCAGGGGTGGGGGGGCCCGCTATAATTCACCCCTCCACTTT. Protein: CASRGGGARYNSPLHF. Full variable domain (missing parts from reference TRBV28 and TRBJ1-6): DVKVTQSSRYLVKRTGEKVFLECVQDMDHENMFWYRQDPGLGLRLIYFSYDVKMKEKGDIPEGYSVSREKKERFSLILESASTNQTSMYLCASRGGGARYNSPLHFGNGTRLTVT.

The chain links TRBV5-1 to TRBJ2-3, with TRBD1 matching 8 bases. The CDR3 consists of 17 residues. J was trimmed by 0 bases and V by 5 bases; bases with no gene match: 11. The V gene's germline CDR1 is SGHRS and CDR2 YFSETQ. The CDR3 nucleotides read TGCGCCAGCAGTCAGTGGGGACAGGACCGAAGCACAGATACGCAGTATTTT. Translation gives CASSQWGQDRSTDTQYF.

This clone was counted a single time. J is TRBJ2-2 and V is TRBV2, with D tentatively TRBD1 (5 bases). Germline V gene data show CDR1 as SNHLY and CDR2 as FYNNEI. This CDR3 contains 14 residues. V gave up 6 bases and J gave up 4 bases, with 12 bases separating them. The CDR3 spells CASRWGVGTGELFF. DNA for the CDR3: TGTGCCAGCAGATGGGGCGTCGGCACCGGGGAGCTGTTTTTT. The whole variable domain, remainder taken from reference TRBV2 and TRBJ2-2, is EPEVTQTPSHQVTQMGQEVILRCVPISNHLYFYWYRQILGQKVEFLVSFYNNEISEKSEIFDDQFSVERPDGSNFTLKIRSTKLEDSAMYFCASRWGVGTGELFFGEGSRLTVL.

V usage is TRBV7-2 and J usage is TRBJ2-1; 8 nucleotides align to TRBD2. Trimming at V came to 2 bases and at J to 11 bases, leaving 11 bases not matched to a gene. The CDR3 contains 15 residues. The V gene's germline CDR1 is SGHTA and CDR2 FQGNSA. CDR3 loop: CASSLQRGLSGKQFF. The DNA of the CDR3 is TGTGCCAGCAGCTTACAGCGGGGGCTCTCGGGTAAGCAGTTCTTC.

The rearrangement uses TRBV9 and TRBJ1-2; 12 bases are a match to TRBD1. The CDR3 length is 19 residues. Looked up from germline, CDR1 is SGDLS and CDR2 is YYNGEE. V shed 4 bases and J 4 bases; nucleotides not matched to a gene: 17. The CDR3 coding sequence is TGTGCCAGCAGCTCCCAATGGGGGGGGACAGGGGGCACCTTCTATGGCTACACCTTC. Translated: CASSSQWGGTGGTFYGYTF.

CDR3: CASSLAGGQGLYGYTF. Written as DNA, the CDR3 is TGTGCCAGCAGCTTGGCAGGTGGACAGGGGCTCTATGGCTACACCTTC. This sequence joins TRBV5-4 and TRBJ1-2; the match to TRBD1 covers 9 bases. The germline gives CDR1 SGHNT, CDR2 YYREEE (reference sequence). The CDR3 totals 16 residues. Trimming cost V 0 bases and J 4 bases; bases outside gene matches: 7.

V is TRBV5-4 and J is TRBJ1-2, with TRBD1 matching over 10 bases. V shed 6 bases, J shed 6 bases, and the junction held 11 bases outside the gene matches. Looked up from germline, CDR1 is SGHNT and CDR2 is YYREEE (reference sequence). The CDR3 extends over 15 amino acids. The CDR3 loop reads CASTIPRQGANGYTF. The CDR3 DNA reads TGTGCCAGCACCATCCCACGACAGGGGGCCAATGGCTACACCTTC.

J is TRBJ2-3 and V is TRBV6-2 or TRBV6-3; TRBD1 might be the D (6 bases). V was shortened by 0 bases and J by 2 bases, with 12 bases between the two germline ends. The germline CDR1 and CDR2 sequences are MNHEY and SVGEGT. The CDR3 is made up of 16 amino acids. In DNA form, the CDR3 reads TGTGCCAGCAGTTACTCGACGGACAGATACACAGATACGCAGTATTTT. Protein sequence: CASSYSTDRYTDTQYF.